The rows below give T cell receptor beta chains drawn from one sample of a study of T-cell reconstitution after alpha-beta-depleted transplantation in children. Using its own MiXCR run on the PCR reads, TCRdb lists one record per CDR3 protein. The repertoire consists of around 360,000 distinct CDR3 sequences, with about 9.3% occurring once and the leading ten covering 2% to 2.5%. The material was PBMCs from the stem cell graft donor, obtained from the stem cell graft. The receptors come from a human donor who donated a stem cell graft to a child with acute lymphoblastic leukemia. The CDR3 runs from the conserved cysteine through the conserved F or W. Clone size is shown for a subset of rows, as once, few, many or a class of expanded clone.

j_call v_call clone_size cdr3_aa
TRBJ2-1 TRBV6-2/TRBV6-3 many CASSTISGTEQFF
TRBJ2-1 TRBV7-8 few CASSLHLLAIAEQFF
TRBJ2-4 TRBV28 - CASSLYRTVGGIQYF
TRBJ2-7 TRBV7-3 - CASSGSATGEQYF
TRBJ2-3 TRBV20-1 - CSAETSTNEADTQYF
TRBJ2-3 TRBV20-1 many CSARQTDTQYF
TRBJ2-3 TRBV4-2 many CASRELTDTQYF
TRBJ2-1 TRBV5-5 - CASSFLLSDRDYRNEQFF
TRBJ2-1 TRBV28 - CASLSGGSLEQFF
TRBJ2-1 TRBV7-2 - CASSLGDFRSYNEQFF
TRBJ2-7 TRBV7-6 many CASSWSRDRSSYEQYF
TRBJ1-4 TRBV10-3 many CATAPGILGEKLFF
TRBJ2-7 TRBV30 - CALESRTVYEQYF
TRBJ2-7 TRBV4-3 few CASSQSTGRNEQYF
TRBJ2-2 TRBV7-2 - CASSRDRGELFF
TRBJ2-3 TRBV27 - CASSSWRSTDTQYF
TRBJ1-6 TRBV6-5 - CAGSSDILDSPLHF
TRBJ1-5 TRBV27 few CASSTGRSNQPQHF
TRBJ2-1 TRBV10-3 - CAISSTDRGLINEQFF
TRBJ1-1 TRBV20-1 few CSAGVENTEAFF
TRBJ2-3 TRBV29-1 many CSVASGTSTDTQYF
TRBJ2-2 TRBV7-9 many CASSRLAANTGELFF
TRBJ2-2 TRBV4-1 - CASSLSGTGAGELFF
TRBJ1-1 TRBV28 - CASSFTVVNTEAFF
TRBJ2-1 TRBV11-2 few CASSSKGGSSYNEQFF
TRBJ2-7 TRBV11-3 many CASSRRDSYEQYF
TRBJ2-1 TRBV11-1 - CASSLPRDGEQFF
TRBJ1-1 TRBV20-1 few CSAKPQYTEAFF
TRBJ2-2 TRBV7-9 - CASSLLDRGTGELFF
TRBJ2-7 TRBV7-2 few CASSFGPDRGYEYEQYF
TRBJ1-3 TRBV7-9 few CASSFIGGLGGNTIYF
TRBJ2-1 TRBV11-3 - CASSLESGGLRDDEQFF
TRBJ2-5 TRBV9 many CASSVAIGTSGRETQYF
TRBJ2-7 TRBV3-1 - CASSQATGVLYEQYF
TRBJ2-7 TRBV15 few CATSRDRSYEQYF
TRBJ2-7 TRBV27 - CASSSVTGLVYEQYF
TRBJ2-7 TRBV2 - CASSEWGYEQYF
TRBJ1-3 TRBV7-9 few CASSPPLDTSGNTIYF
TRBJ2-1 TRBV28 few CASSWAGLNDEQFF
TRBJ1-1 TRBV20-1 few CSARDGGKPRTEAFF
TRBJ2-1 TRBV5-6 few CASSLPGHEQFF
TRBJ2-7 TRBV14 - CASSTHWGVEQYF
TRBJ2-3 TRBV24-1 few CATSDAREADTQYF
TRBJ1-1 TRBV5-1 few CASSLATYGFTEAFF
TRBJ2-3 TRBV11-2 - CASSLVTISPGTQYF
TRBJ2-7 TRBV10-2 many CASSEPTILAYEQYF
TRBJ2-1 TRBV14 - CASSLLAGKPPNEQFF
TRBJ1-2 TRBV9 many CASSVEANYGYTF
TRBJ2-7 TRBV28 few CASSLVGRPTYEQYF
TRBJ2-2 TRBV5-1 - CASSLDRVNTGELFF
TRBJ1-5 TRBV7-9 many CASSLGTGNQPQHF
TRBJ2-7 TRBV7-9 few CASTKTGVGDYEQYF
TRBJ2-2 TRBV29-1 few CSVEREGRDTGELFF
TRBJ2-1 TRBV7-9 few CASSLALSYNEQFF
TRBJ2-7 TRBV28 many CASLDRGDEQYF
TRBJ1-6 TRBV12-3/TRBV12-4 - CASSWTYNSPLHF
TRBJ2-5 TRBV28 many CASSLLAGGEETQYF
TRBJ2-5 TRBV6-5 few CASSYGGLGTQYF
TRBJ2-3 TRBV7-9 many CASSLAGTQYF